This paragraph covers one TCR beta chain sequence. The antigen remains undetermined. The data are from a study of PD-L1 blockade in urothelial cancer. The study, taken as a whole, reports: Durable-benefit patients showed greater tumor-associated blood clone expansion at 3 weeks.

Trimming left V 7 bases short and J 1 base short, with 16 bases between. CDR1 is ENHRY and CDR2 is SYGVKD in the germline V gene. This CDR3 is built from 15 residues. Time point indicated: pretreatment peripheral blood. The method was immunoSEQ multiplex PCR; TCRdb's version includes in-frame clones alone and lacks a portion of them. The sample has about 85,000 clones, 70% to 90% seen once. This chain connects TRBV10-3 to TRBJ1-1; D perhaps matches TRBD1 (6 bases). This receptor was identified in a man aged 55 to 69 with urothelial cancer. Sample: PBMCs, taken around atezolizumab (anti-PD-L1) treatment. The CDR3 DNA reads as TGTGCCATCAATGAATTAGGGACACAGAACACTGAAGCTTTCTTT. It specifies CAINELGTQNTEAFF.